What follows are 23 T cell receptor beta chains derived from one specimen sequenced in a study of blood T cells in healthy people across ages. The second PCR ran roughly 7 to 11 cycles with a sample-barcoded 5' primer and J-beta primers. In TCRdb, the 5' RACE reads were re-called with MiXCR into one record per CDR3 protein. Of about 640,000 distinct CDR3 sequences detected, roughly three fifths appear once; the ten largest clones hold around 37%. Material for sequencing was blood. The receptors originated from a man in his fifties or sixties in good health.

This chain uses TRBV6-5 with TRBJ1-5; TRBD1 matches at 10 bases. CDR3 size: 21 residues. Germline V gene sequence: CDR1 MNHEY, CDR2 SVGAGI. The V and J ends lost 0 bases and 0 bases, in that order; junction bases with no gene match: 14. CDR3 in DNA: TGTGCCAGCAGTTACTCGACTATCGGGGACAGGGGACCGTCTAGCAATCAGCCCCAGCATTTT. This sequence encodes CASSYSTIGDRGPSSNQPQHF.

V and J are TRBV25-1 and TRBJ2-4; a weak D match, TRBD1 (5 bases). The CDR3 loop spans 16 amino acids. Germline loops: CDR1 MGHDK, CDR2 SYGVNS. V was trimmed by 1 base and J by 7 bases, leaving 17 bases between them. The CDR3 sequence is CASSEWSTAAKNIQYF. Here the CDR3 DNA reads TGTGCCAGCAGTGAATGGTCGACAGCCGCTAAGAACATTCAGTACTTC.

The rearrangement uses TRBV20-1 and TRBJ2-1; 9 bases are shared with TRBD1. V shed 4 bases and J 5 bases; nucleotides not matched to a gene: 6. Germline CDR1 is DFQATT and CDR2 is SNEGSKA (reference sequence). The CDR3 sequence is 14 residues long. The CDR3, as DNA: TGCAGTGCTACCCCCGGGACAGGGAACAATGAGCAGTTCTTC. This encodes CSATPGTGNNEQFF.

The CDR3 loop is CASSVFSSYNSPLHF. The DNA for the CDR3 is TGTGCCAGCAGTGTGTTCAGCTCCTATAATTCACCCCTCCACTTT. The chain uses TRBV2 and TRBJ1-6; no clear D. The germline CDR1 and CDR2 sequences are SNHLY and FYNNEI. The V end was cut by 4 bases, the J end by 0 bases, with 7 bases between. The CDR3 runs to 15 residues.

There are a few counts of this clonotype. The chain employs TRBV15 and TRBJ2-1; D uncertain. The CDR3 spans 14 residues. Looked up from germline, CDR1 is LNHNV and CDR2 is YYDKDF (reference sequence). V was clipped by 1 base and J by 10 bases, with 14 bases between them. The CDR3 DNA follows: TGTGCCACCAGCAGAGTAGTAGGTTTGGGGGAGCAGTTCTTC. Its translation: CATSRVVGLGEQFF.

J is TRBJ2-3 and V is TRBV12-5; maybe TRBD1 (5 bases). This CDR3 region has 14 residues. Per the germline V gene, CDR1 is LGHNT and CDR2 is FRNRAP. V was trimmed by 1 base and J by 6 bases, leaving 11 bases between them. The CDR3 coding sequence is TGTGCTAGTGGTTTGGAGGAGTACAGGGATACGCAGTATTTT. Its protein is CASGLEEYRDTQYF.

J is TRBJ1-1 and V is TRBV7-9, with D tentatively TRBD1 (5 bases). Germline V gene lookup returns CDR1 SEHNR and CDR2 FQNEAQ (reference sequence). This CDR3 has 14 amino acids. V lost 3 bases to trimming and J lost 7 bases, with 15 bases between them. The CDR3 DNA reads TGTGCCAGCAGCTTTTCCGGGGGACTGAATGAAGCTTTCTTT. This sequence encodes CASSFSGGLNEAFF.

The chain is built from TRBV25-1 and TRBJ1-4, with D perhaps matching TRBD1 (5 bases). Germline values: CDR1 MGHDK, CDR2 SYGVNS. This CDR3 comprises 16 residues. V was shortened by 5 bases and J by 1 base, with 14 bases between the two germline ends. CDR3 DNA: TGTGCCAGCAGTCCCCGAAGGGGTGGAACTAATGAAAAACTGTTTTTT. As protein: CASSPRRGGTNEKLFF.

In its sample, this clonotype was seen a few times. The gene calls are TRBV21-1 and TRBJ2-7; the D call TRBD1 from the table was never checked on the DNA. TRBV21-1 is annotated as a pseudogene. The CDR3 is made up of 14 amino acids. The CDR3 DNA reads as TGTGCCAGCAGCAAAGAGGGACCCTCCTACGAGCAGTACTTC. It is translated as CASSKEGPSYEQYF.

This clonotype was counted a single time. The genes are TRBV29-1 and TRBJ1-3; D remains unclear. Deletions cut 5 bases from V and 0 bases from J, with 11 bases between. The CDR3 sequence is 14 residues long. Germline V gene lookup returns CDR1 SQVTM and CDR2 ANQGSEA. CDR3 in DNA: TGCAGCGTTAGTCGCACCGGCTCTGGAAACACCATATATTTT. Amino acids: CSVSRTGSGNTIYF.

The CDR3 nucleotides read TGTGCCATCTTCAACTATGGCTACACCTTC. This encodes CAIFNYGYTF. The chain joins TRBV28 to TRBJ1-2; D unclear. V lost 10 bases to trimming and J lost 2 bases, with 5 bases between them. The length of the CDR3 is 10 residues. Germline CDR1 reads MDHEN; CDR2 reads SYDVKM.

The genes are TRBV14 and TRBJ1-1; D uncertain. Germline CDR1 SGHDN, CDR2 FVKESK. The V end lost 5 bases, the J end lost 0 bases, and 7 bases lay between the germline ends. The CDR3 consists of 13 residues. The CDR3 protein is CASSAQVNTEAFF. The CDR3 nucleotides read TGTGCCAGCAGCGCCCAAGTGAACACTGAAGCTTTCTTT.

J is TRBJ2-2 and V is TRBV5-1; D is unclear. The CDR3 is 14 residues long. V lost 0 bases, J lost 6 bases, and 9 bases lay in between. Germline CDR1 SGHRS, CDR2 YFSETQ. Here the CDR3 DNA reads TGCGCCAGCAGCTTGGATTCCTGGCCCGGGGAGCTGTTTTTT. Translating gives CASSLDSWPGELFF.

This clonotype came up a few times. The gene calls are TRBV10-2 and TRBJ1-5, with D tentatively TRBD1 (5 bases). The CDR3 runs 14 residues. From germline, CDR1 is WSHSY and CDR2 SAAADI. Trimming stripped 8 bases from V and 1 base from J, with 12 bases between. The CDR3 here is CASGWGGSNQPQHF. CDR3 DNA: TGCGCCAGCGGGTGGGGGGGGAGCAATCAGCCCCAGCATTTT.

This clonotype was recorded a few times. V usage is TRBV3-1 and J usage is TRBJ2-5, with a weak D call TRBD2 (5 bases). The CDR3 contains 13 residues. Germline assignment: CDR1 LGHDT and CDR2 YNNKEL (reference sequence). V lost 3 bases, J lost 8 bases, and 13 bases lay in between. The DNA of the CDR3 is TGTGCCAGCAGCCAGACCCCTCTAGCAACCCAGTACTTC. Amino acids: CASSQTPLATQYF.

The V gene is TRBV5-1, the J gene TRBJ1-2; the D gene is possibly TRBD1 (5 bases). There are 16 residues in the CDR3. Germline lookup yields CDR1 SGHRS and CDR2 YFSETQ. Trimming left V 0 bases short and J 0 bases short, with 12 bases between. The DNA for the CDR3 is TGCGCCAGCAGCTTGGGTGGGGGACCGACTAACTATGGCTACACCTTC. Its translation: CASSLGGGPTNYGYTF. The full variable domain, its missing parts supplied by reference TRBV5-1 and TRBJ1-2, is KAGVTQTPRYLIKTRGQQVTLSCSPISGHRSVSWYQQTPGQGLQFLFEYFSETQRNKGNFPGRFSGRQFSNSRSEMNVSTLELGDSALYLCASSLGGGPTNYGYTFGSGTRLTVV.

This chain links TRBV4-1 with TRBJ2-5; D call uncertain. The DNA end is more similar to TRBJ2-1, so the J call may be wrong. Germline CDR1 MGHRA, CDR2 YSYEKL. The CDR3 has 14 amino acids. The CDR3 coding sequence is TGCGCCAGCAGCCAAGGTTCCCGTCAAGAGACCCAGTTCTTC. Its translation: CASSQGSRQETQFF.

This clonotype appeared a single time. The gene calls are TRBV20-1 and TRBJ1-4; a possible D gene is TRBD1 (5 bases). Trimming took 6 bases from V and 9 from J, leaving 11 bases between them. CDR1 and CDR2 from the germline V gene are DFQATT and SNEGSKA (reference sequence). The CDR3 is 11 residues long. Here the CDR3 reads CSAGGTQKLFF. The CDR3 DNA is TGCAGTGCCGGGGGGACCCAAAAACTGTTTTTT.

This clonotype occurred a few times. This CDR3 reads CASSEDKRQETQYF. The CDR3 coding sequence is TGTGCCAGCAGCGAGGACAAGAGACAAGAGACCCAGTACTTC. J is TRBJ2-5 and V is TRBV21-1; TRBD1, the D gene given by the table, was not confirmed from the DNA. TRBV21-1 is a documented pseudogene. CDR3 length: 14 amino acids.

The chain uses TRBV20-1 and TRBJ2-3; a possible D gene is TRBD2 (6 bases). The CDR3 has 16 amino acids. Germline V gives CDR1 DFQATT, CDR2 SNEGSKA (reference sequence). Trimming cost V 4 bases and J 2 bases, with 19 bases left between them. The CDR3 loop is CSATKLRGALTDTQYF. The CDR3 coding sequence is TGCAGTGCTACAAAACTTCGCGGGGCCCTCACAGATACGCAGTATTTT.

The chain couples TRBV5-1 to TRBJ2-7, with 9 bases identical to TRBD1. CDR3 length equals 17 residues. Trimming took 0 bases from V and 3 from J; bases not matched to a gene: 10. Germline loops: CDR1 SGHRS, CDR2 YFSETQ. CDR3 amino acids: CASSLGQGGRGNYEQYF. The CDR3 DNA reads TGCGCCAGCAGCTTGGGACAGGGGGGCCGAGGTAACTACGAGCAGTACTTC.

V gene TRBV12-3 or TRBV12-4 combines with J gene TRBJ2-2; TRBD1 agrees at 7 bases. The V and J ends lost 4 bases and 2 bases, in that order; junction bases with no gene match: 7. CDR3 length: 16 residues. The CDR3 nucleotides read TGTGCCAGCAGTTCGAGACAGGGAATCAACACCGGGGAGCTGTTTTTT. It encodes CASSSRQGINTGELFF.

DNA for the CDR3: TGTGCCAGCAGTTACGGGGACGAGCAGTACTTC. Translation gives CASSYGDEQYF. The rearrangement joins TRBV6-2 or TRBV6-3 to TRBJ2-7, with no clear D. The germline V gene encodes CDR1 MNHEY and CDR2 SVGEGT. V was cut by 2 bases and J by 5 bases, with 4 bases left in between. The CDR3 sequence is 11 residues long.